This T cell receptor beta chain was documented in a study of shared clonotypes between healthy human individuals. Terminally differentiated effector memory CD45RA+ cells were excluded by CCR7 positive selection of CD45RO-negative cells. Assay execution took place at the deep level. TCRdb keeps only in-frame clones here, not all; method: immunoSEQ multiplex PCR. The repertoire holds 660,000 or so clones, with around 96% as singletons. This CDR3 has 12 amino acids. Germline V gene sequence: CDR1 SGHAT, CDR2 FQNNGV. The V gene lost 5 bases and the J gene lost 2 bases, with 7 bases spanning the gap. Findings and caveats of the study: Shared clonotypes: about 5% naive CD4, around 3.5% naive CD8, less than 2.5% memory CD4, 0.4% memory CD8.

This clone showed up just once. Its antigen is unidentified. This receptor was taken from a woman between 25 and 40 years old in good health. Sequencing was carried out using naive CD8+ T cells sorted from blood. V usage is TRBV11-2 and J usage is TRBJ2-7; D remains unclear. CDR3 DNA: TGTGCCAGCAGCACGGCTCCCTACGAGCAGTACTTC. Encoded protein: CASSTAPYEQYF.